This TCR beta chain appears in the sequencing data of a study of beta chain features in type 1 diabetes. The sequenced template was cDNA made from the entire isolated RNA. The method was immunoSEQ multiplex PCR; TCRdb's version includes in-frame clones alone and lacks a portion of them. The data contain more than 300,000 clones, under 8.5% of them singletons. This CDR3 has 12 residues. V was pared by 5 bases and J by 6 bases, with 10 bases between. Germline V gene data show CDR1 as SGHTA and CDR2 as FQGNSA. Sequencing used central memory CD4+ T cells from blood. The chain links TRBV7-2 to TRBJ1-1; D is unresolved. The clonotype originates from a woman between 18 and 30 years old in good health. The CDR3 spells CASSAFTPEAFF. The CDR3 coding sequence is TGTGCCAGCAGCGCTTTCACGCCTGAAGCTTTCTTT.